These T cell receptor beta chains were read from a single sample in a study of human T cells and chemical hapten exposure. TCRdb passed the RACE reads through MiXCR, listing each CDR3 protein once. Here the sample spans approximately 350,000 distinct CDR3 sequences, roughly 6% being singletons. Sequencing used whole blood, obtained in connection with sensitization to the hapten diphenylcyclopropenone (DPC). The receptors shown here come from a woman in her late teens or twenties with alopecia areata. Some clones in this sample may be carry-over from other donors' samples. CDR3s leave out the opening cysteine and the closing phenylalanine or tryptophan.

j_call: TRBJ2-1; v_call: TRBV29-1; cdr3_length: 9; cdr3_aa: SVDRGNEQF
j_call: TRBJ2-7; v_call: TRBV5-5; cdr3_length: 15; cdr3_aa: ASSSSERDRRYWEQY
j_call: TRBJ1-5; v_call: TRBV5-5; cdr3_length: 13; cdr3_aa: ASSTGQGSYQPQH
j_call: TRBJ1-2; v_call: TRBV4-2; cdr3_length: 12; cdr3_aa: ASSQDKAVHGYT
j_call: TRBJ2-7; v_call: TRBV13; cdr3_length: 12; cdr3_aa: ASSSRRTLYEQY
j_call: TRBJ1-1; v_call: TRBV20-1; cdr3_length: 14; cdr3_aa: SALRDRGFSNTEAF
j_call: TRBJ1-5; v_call: TRBV12-5; cdr3_length: 12; cdr3_aa: ASGLVLERQPQH
j_call: TRBJ2-1; v_call: TRBV4-3; cdr3_length: 13; cdr3_aa: ASSQDYEGGNEQF
j_call: TRBJ2-3; v_call: TRBV7-2; cdr3_length: 13; cdr3_aa: ASSVLASNTDTQY
j_call: TRBJ2-3; v_call: TRBV9; cdr3_length: 13; cdr3_aa: ASSVGGGRGGSQY
j_call: TRBJ2-2; v_call: TRBV7-7; cdr3_length: 12; cdr3_aa: ASSSGRNTGELF
j_call: TRBJ2-3; v_call: TRBV6-1; cdr3_length: 9; cdr3_aa: ASVVGDTQY
j_call: TRBJ2-3; v_call: TRBV11-2; cdr3_length: 12; cdr3_aa: ASSLDMSTDTQY
j_call: TRBJ1-6; v_call: TRBV7-2; cdr3_length: 12; cdr3_aa: ASSPGHLGSPLH
j_call: TRBJ2-5; v_call: TRBV11-2; cdr3_length: 13; cdr3_aa: ASSPGIRVAGTQY
j_call: TRBJ1-1; v_call: TRBV29-1; cdr3_length: 10; cdr3_aa: SAPGDRGRAF
j_call: TRBJ2-1; v_call: TRBV20-1; cdr3_length: 10; cdr3_aa: SAGPGTSMQF
j_call: TRBJ2-5; v_call: TRBV18; cdr3_length: 13; cdr3_aa: ASSLGLASTETQY
j_call: TRBJ2-1; v_call: TRBV10-3; cdr3_length: 16; cdr3_aa: AISEGSGGLAAYNEQF
j_call: TRBJ1-6; v_call: TRBV7-6; cdr3_length: 15; cdr3_aa: ASSLFESVNTHSPLH
j_call: TRBJ1-1; v_call: TRBV27; cdr3_length: 11; cdr3_aa: ASSLGSGTEAF
j_call: TRBJ2-5; v_call: TRBV13; cdr3_length: 17; cdr3_aa: ASSYPESTGQGMVETQY